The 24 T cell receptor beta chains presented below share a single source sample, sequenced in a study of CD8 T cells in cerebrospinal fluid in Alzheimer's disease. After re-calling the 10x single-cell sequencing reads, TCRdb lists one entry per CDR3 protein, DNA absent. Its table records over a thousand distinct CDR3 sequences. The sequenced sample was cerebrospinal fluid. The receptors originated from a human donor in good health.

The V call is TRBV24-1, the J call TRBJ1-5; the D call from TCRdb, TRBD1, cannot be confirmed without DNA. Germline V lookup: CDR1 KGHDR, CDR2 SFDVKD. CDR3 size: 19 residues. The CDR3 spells CATSDRRHRGYAVEQPQHF.

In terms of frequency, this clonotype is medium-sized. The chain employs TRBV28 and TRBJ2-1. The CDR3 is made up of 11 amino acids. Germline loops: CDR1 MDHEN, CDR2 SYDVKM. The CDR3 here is CASRNLGEQFF.

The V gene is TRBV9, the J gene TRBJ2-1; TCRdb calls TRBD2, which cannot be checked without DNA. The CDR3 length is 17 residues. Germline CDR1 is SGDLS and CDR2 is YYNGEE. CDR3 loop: CASSFLGGPSSYNEQFF.

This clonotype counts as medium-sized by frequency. The CDR3 spells CAWSHGSSDTQYF. The chain carries TRBV30 and TRBJ2-3. Germline lookup yields CDR1 GTSNPN and CDR2 SVGIG (reference sequence). The CDR3 is made up of 13 amino acids.

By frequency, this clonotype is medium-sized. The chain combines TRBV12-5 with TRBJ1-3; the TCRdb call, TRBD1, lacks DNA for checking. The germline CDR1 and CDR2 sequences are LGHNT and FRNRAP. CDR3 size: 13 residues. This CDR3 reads CASGLAGVDTIYF.

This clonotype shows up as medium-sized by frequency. The CDR3 region is CASRETGSYTEAFF. The chain employs TRBV19 and TRBJ1-1; TCRdb designates TRBD1, a call that cannot be tested without DNA. This CDR3 contains 14 residues. Germline V lookup: CDR1 LNHDA, CDR2 SQIVND (reference sequence).

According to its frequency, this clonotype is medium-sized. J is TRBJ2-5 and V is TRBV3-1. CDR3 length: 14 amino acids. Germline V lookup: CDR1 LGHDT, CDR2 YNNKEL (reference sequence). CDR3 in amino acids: CASSQGLAQETQYF.

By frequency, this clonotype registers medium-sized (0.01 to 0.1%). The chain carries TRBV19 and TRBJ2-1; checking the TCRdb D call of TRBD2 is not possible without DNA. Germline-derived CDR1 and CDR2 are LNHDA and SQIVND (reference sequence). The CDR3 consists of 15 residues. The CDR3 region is CASSMGTSGSNEQFF.

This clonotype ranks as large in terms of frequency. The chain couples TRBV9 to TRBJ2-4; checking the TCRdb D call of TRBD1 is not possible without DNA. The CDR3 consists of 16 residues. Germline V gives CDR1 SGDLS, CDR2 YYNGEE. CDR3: CASSVASGGAKNIQYF.

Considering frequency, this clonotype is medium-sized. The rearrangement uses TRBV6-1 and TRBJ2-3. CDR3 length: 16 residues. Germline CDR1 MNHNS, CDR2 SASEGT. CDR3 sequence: CASSEGRGTLTDTQYF.

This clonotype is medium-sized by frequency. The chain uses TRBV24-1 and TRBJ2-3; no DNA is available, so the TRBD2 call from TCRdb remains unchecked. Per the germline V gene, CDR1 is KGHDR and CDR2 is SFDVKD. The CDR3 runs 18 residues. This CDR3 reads CATSDSLAGALGTDTQYF.

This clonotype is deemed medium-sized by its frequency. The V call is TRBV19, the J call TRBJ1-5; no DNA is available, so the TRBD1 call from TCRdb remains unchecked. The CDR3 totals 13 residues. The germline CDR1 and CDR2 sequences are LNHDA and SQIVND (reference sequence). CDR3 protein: CASSIVSQEPQHF.

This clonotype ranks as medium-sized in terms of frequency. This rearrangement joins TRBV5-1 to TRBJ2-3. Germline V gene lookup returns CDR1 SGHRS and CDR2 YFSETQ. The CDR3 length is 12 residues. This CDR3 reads CASSLTTDTQYF.

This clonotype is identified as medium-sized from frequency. This CDR3 reads CASSRLGVASRQETQYF. This rearrangement joins TRBV6-6 to TRBJ2-5. The CDR3 has 17 residues. Germline loops: CDR1 MNHNY, CDR2 SVGAGI (reference sequence).

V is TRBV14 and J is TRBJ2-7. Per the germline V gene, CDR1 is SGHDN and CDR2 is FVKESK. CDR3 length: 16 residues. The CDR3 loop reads CASSSRTLTRSYEQYF.

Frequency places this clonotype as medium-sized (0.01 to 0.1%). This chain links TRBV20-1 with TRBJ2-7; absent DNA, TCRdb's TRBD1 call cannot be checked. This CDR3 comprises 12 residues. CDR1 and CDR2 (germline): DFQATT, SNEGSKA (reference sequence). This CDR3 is CSADRASYEQYF.

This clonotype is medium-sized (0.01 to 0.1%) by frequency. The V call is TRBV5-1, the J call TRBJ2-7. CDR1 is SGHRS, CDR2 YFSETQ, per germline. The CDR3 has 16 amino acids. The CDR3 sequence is CASSLLIGLTTYEQYF.

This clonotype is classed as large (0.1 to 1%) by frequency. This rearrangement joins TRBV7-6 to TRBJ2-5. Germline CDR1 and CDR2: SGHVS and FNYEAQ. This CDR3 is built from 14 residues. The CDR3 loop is CASSLGLTKETQYF.

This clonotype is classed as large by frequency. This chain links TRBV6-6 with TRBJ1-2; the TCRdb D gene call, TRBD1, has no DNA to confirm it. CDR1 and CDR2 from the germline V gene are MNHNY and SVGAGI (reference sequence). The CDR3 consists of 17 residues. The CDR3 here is CASRGPDRGRGNYGYTF.

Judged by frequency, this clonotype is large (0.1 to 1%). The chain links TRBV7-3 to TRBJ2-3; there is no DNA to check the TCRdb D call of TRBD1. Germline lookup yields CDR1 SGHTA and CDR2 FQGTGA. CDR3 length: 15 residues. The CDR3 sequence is CASSPGPNEADTQYF.

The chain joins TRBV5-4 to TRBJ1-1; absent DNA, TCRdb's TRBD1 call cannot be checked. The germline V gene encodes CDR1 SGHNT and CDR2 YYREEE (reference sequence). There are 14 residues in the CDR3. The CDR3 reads CASVYGTDNTEAFF.

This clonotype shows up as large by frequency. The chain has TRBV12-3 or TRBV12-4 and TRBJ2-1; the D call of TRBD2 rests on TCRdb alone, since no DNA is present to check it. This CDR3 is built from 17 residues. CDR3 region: CASNPGAAGSSYNEQFF.

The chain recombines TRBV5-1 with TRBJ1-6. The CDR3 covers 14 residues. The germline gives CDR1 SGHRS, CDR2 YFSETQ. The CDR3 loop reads CASSLYAGISPLHF.

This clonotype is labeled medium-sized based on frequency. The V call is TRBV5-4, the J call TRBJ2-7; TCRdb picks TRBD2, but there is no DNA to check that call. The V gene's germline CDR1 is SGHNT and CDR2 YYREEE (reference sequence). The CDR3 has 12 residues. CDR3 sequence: CASSLAGLVPYF.